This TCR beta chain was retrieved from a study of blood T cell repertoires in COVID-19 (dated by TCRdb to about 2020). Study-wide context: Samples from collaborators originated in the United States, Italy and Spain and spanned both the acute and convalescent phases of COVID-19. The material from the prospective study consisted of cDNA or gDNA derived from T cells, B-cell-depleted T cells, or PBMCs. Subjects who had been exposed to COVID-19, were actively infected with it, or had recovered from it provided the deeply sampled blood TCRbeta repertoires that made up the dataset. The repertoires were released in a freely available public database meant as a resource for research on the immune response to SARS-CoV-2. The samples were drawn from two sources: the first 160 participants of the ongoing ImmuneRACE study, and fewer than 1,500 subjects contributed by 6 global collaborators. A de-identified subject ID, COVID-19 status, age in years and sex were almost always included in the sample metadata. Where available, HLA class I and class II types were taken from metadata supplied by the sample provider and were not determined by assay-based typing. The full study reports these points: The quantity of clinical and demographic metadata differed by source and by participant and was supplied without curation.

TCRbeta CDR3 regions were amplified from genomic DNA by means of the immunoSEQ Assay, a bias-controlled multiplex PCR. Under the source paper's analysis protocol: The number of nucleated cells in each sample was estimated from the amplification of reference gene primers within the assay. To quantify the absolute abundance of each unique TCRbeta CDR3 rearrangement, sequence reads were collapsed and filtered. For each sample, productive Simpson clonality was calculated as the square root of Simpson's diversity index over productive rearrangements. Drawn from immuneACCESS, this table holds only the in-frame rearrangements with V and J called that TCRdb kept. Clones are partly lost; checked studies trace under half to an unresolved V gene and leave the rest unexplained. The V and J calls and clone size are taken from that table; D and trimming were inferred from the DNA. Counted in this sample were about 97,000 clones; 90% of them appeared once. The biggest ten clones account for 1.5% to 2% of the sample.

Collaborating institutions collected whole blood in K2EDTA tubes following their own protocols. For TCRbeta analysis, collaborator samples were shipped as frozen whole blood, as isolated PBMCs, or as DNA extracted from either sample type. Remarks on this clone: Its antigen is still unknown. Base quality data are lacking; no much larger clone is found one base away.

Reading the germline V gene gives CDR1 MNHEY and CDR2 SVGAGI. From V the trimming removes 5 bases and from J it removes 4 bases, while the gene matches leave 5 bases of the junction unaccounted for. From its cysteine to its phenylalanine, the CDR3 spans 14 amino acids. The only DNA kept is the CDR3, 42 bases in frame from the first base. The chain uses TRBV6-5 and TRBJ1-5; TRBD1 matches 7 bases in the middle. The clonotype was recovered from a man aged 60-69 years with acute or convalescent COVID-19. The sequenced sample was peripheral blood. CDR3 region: CASSTRQGNQPQHF. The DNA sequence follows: TGTGCCAGCAGTACCCGACAGGGAAATCAGCCCCAGCATTTT.